This TCR beta chain was identified in a study of regulatory T cells in long-lasting Graves disease. Study details: Antithyroid drug exposure in newly diagnosed Graves' patients had lasted under 3 months.

Arm-PCR of CDR3 regions with iRepertoire HTBI primers generated TCR beta libraries. TCRdb used MiXCR to reprocess the multiplex PCR reads, holding one entry per CDR3 protein. This table holds approximately 400,000 distinct CDR3 sequences, around 14% found once. This clonotype was seen at least ten times. Time point of the sample: newly diagnosed GD, antithyroid drugs for less than 3 months. RNA extracted from PBMCs served as the sequencing template. The V and J ends lost 2 bases and 4 bases respectively, with 20 bases between them. CDR1 and CDR2 from the germline V gene are SGHRS and YFSETQ. The CDR3 contains 17 residues. This same sample was also part of a study on T cells in Graves' hyperthyroidism and ophthalmopathy. As reported in that work: When the TCR CDR3 underwent first-round RT-PCR, the HTBI primer set was used.

This TCR came from a woman under 40 with Graves disease. The chain has TRBV5-1 and TRBJ2-3, with D perhaps TRBD1 (5 bases). The input for sequencing was peripheral blood mononuclear cells (PBMCs), taken at new diagnosis, from a patient treated with antithyroid drugs. The CDR3 spells CASSLKTESSWADTQYF. CDR3 DNA sequence: TGCGCCAGCAGCTTAAAGACAGAATCTTCATGGGCAGATACGCAGTATTTT.